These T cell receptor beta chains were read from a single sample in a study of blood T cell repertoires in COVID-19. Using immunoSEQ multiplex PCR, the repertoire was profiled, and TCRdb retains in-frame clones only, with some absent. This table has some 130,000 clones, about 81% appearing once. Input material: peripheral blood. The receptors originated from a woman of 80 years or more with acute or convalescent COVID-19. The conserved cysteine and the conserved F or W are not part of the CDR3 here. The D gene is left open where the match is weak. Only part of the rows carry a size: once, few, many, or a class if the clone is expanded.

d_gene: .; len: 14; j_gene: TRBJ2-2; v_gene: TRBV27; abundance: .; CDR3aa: ASSNRRGGGIGELF
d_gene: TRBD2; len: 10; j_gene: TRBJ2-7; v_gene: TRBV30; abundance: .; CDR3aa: AWTSGGMEQY
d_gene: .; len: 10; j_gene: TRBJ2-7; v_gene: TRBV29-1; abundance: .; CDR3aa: SVAGSTYEQY
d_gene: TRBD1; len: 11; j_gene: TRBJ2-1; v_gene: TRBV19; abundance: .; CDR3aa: ASRDRGRIEQF
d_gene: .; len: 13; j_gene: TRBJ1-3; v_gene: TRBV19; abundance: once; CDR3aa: ASRFTDHSGNTIY
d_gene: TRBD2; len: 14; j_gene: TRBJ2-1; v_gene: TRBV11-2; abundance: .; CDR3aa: ASSLGGAGPYNEQF
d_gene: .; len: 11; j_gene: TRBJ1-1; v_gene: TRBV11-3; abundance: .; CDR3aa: ASSLESGTEAF
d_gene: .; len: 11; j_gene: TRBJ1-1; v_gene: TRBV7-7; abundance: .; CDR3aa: ASSLSAVTEAF
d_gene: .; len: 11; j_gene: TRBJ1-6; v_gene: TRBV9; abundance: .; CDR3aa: ASSVGAESPLH
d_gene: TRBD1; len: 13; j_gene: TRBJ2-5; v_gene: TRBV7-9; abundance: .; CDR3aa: ASSPPGQGGETQY